The clone carrying this T cell receptor (beta chain) was found once. This sample is part of a study of blood T cell repertoires in COVID-19. Study-level background: The study drew acute and convalescent COVID-19 samples from the United States, Italy and Spain. The cDNA or gDNA used as material had been derived from T cells, B-cell-depleted T cells, or PBMCs.

Authors' analysis steps: Reference gene primers were amplified, and this amplification served to estimate nucleated cell counts. Produced via immunoSEQ multiplex PCR; TCRdb's table is partial and in-frame only. That table is the source of V, J and clone size, and D and trimming were worked out from the DNA. The sample holds about 370,000 clones, 89% seen once. A Seattle source enrolled patients during active infection and followed them longitudinally. Sequenced input: peripheral blood. The clonotype was recovered from a woman younger than 45 with COVID-19, enrolled during active disease.

CDR3 DNA sequence: TGCGCCAGCAGCCACTGGACTAGCGGGATTGAGGTTACGCAGTATTTT. Its translation: CASSHWTSGIEVTQYF. This rearrangement joins TRBV4-3 to TRBJ2-3, with TRBD2 identical over 12 bases. Losses at the gene ends were 3 bases for V and 8 bases for J; bases not matched to a gene: 9. The CDR3 is 16 amino acids. The germline gives CDR1 LGHNA, CDR2 YSLEER.